This TCR beta chain was found in a study of cytomegalovirus exposure and HLA in healthy donors. Whole-study results and caveats: Most likely, a cluster of highly shared sequence variants arose as a sequencing artifact. Most TCR beta V segments were productive about 90% or about 30% of the time in an earlier analysis.

About this clone: Its antigen is undetermined.

The PCR had 60 Vbeta and 13 Jbeta primers. Profiled with immunoSEQ multiplex PCR; TCRdb holds only in-frame clones, not every one. This table has 120,000 or so clones, 80% appearing once. Trimming left V 6 bases short and J 2 bases short, with 10 bases between. The CDR3 covers 14 residues. The germline V gene encodes CDR1 MNHEY and CDR2 SVGAGI. The TCR comes from a female donor in good health and CMV-seropositive. Sequencing was done on a sample of PBMCs. V gene TRBV6-5 combines with J gene TRBJ2-2; D perhaps matches TRBD2 (6 bases). DNA for the CDR3: TGTGCCAGCAGGCAAGGGACTAACACCGGGGAGCTGTTTTTT. As protein: CASRQGTNTGELFF.